This T cell receptor beta chain was recovered during a study of vaccination and CD4 T cells after COVID-19. An Oncomine TCR Beta short-read assay was used to sequence the DNA from cultured CD4+ T cells. TCRdb passed the PCR reads through MiXCR, listing each CDR3 protein once. The table has over 12,000 distinct CDR3 sequences, 50% to 75% seen once. This CDR3 spans 19 amino acids. V shed 1 base and J shed 2 bases, with 23 bases lying between them. Germline CDR1 and CDR2: SGHDN and FVKESK. Treatment indicated: approximately 9-day PBMC culture with coronavirus spike peptide pools or control peptides (ViraFEST assay). As concerns this clonotype: Its antigen remains unknown.

The sequencing input was CD4+ T cells from blood, cultured in vitro. This TCR derives from a human donor who had recovered from COVID-19. V gene TRBV14 combines with J gene TRBJ1-1, with D perhaps TRBD1 (6 bases). The CDR3: CASSQVPFRQARANTEAFF. The CDR3, as DNA: TGTGCCAGCAGCCAAGTCCCCTTTCGACAGGCAAGGGCAAACACTGAAGCTTTCTTT.